The 24 T cell receptor beta chains below come from one sample, sequenced in a study of regulatory T cells in long-lasting Graves disease. Sequencing libraries for TCR beta were prepared with iRepertoire HTBI primers and Arm-PCR of CDR3 regions. One entry per CDR3 protein results from TCRdb running MiXCR on the multiplex PCR reads. The table lists around 400,000 distinct CDR3 sequences, around 20% of them singletons. The time point is: persistent/refractory GD, antithyroid drugs over 5 years with positive TRAb. Generation of the TCR library employed RNA extracted from PBMCs. The starting material was peripheral blood mononuclear cells (PBMCs), obtained when the disease was refractory, from a patient treated with antithyroid drugs. These receptors were collected from a female donor with Graves disease.

This clonotype showed up many times. The V and J genes are TRBV10-3 and TRBJ2-7, with D perhaps TRBD2 (6 bases). V was clipped by 10 bases and J by 3 bases, with 19 bases between them. This CDR3 spans 14 amino acids. CDR1 is ENHRY, CDR2 SYGVKD, per germline. CDR3 nucleotide sequence: TGTGCCACCCTGAGAACTGACGGGAGCTACGAGCAGTACTTC. Translating gives CATLRTDGSYEQYF.

This clonotype was seen a few times. V and J are TRBV5-6 and TRBJ2-7; D is ambiguous. Germline values: CDR1 SGHDT, CDR2 YYEEEE. This CDR3 is 11 amino acids long. V was cut by 3 bases and J by 6 bases, with 7 bases left in between. The CDR3 DNA follows: TGTGCCAGCAGCTCCGCCCTCGAGCAGTACTTC. Translation gives CASSSALEQYF. The entire variable domain, with the rest obtained from reference TRBV5-6 and TRBJ2-7, is as follows: DAGVTQSPTHLIKTRGQQVTLRCSPKSGHDTVSWYQQALGQGPQFIFQYYEEEERQRGNFPDRFSGHQFPNYSSELNVNALLLGDSALYLCASSSALEQYFGPGTRLTVT.

This clonotype appeared once. This chain joins TRBV2 and TRBJ2-2; TRBD1 matches at 8 bases. Germline V gives CDR1 SNHLY, CDR2 FYNNEI. The CDR3 totals 12 residues. DNA of the CDR3: TGTGTTATAGGACAGGGCTACGAGGAGCTGTTTTTT. Its translation is CVIGQGYEELFF.

Note on this clonotype: Being one base from a much bigger clone, this may be a read error. CDR3 protein: CATSRVYEFGGGLFF. In DNA form, the CDR3 reads TGTGCCACCAGCAGGGTATATGAATTTGGCGGGGGGCTGTTTTTT. The rearrangement joins TRBV15 to TRBJ2-2; 7 nucleotides line up with TRBD2. CDR1 and CDR2 (germline): LNHNV, YYDKDF (reference sequence). This CDR3 has 15 residues.

This clonotype was counted between two and nine times. The rearrangement links TRBV3-1 to TRBJ2-7, with D tentatively TRBD2 (5 bases). The CDR3 covers 14 residues. The V end was cut by 0 bases, the J end by 3 bases, with 9 bases between. The germline V gene encodes CDR1 LGHDT and CDR2 YNNKEL (reference sequence). In nucleotides, the CDR3 is TGTGCCAGCAGCCAAGACCCAACTAGCTACGAGCAGTACTTC. It specifies CASSQDPTSYEQYF.

This clonotype came up many times. The CDR3 is CSARVLLQGEQYF. DNA for the CDR3: TGCAGTGCTAGAGTTCTCCTCCAGGGCGAGCAGTACTTC. The chain recombines TRBV20-1 with TRBJ2-7; TRBD1 might be the D (5 bases). V lost 1 base and J 6 bases, leaving 13 bases between the germline ends. The CDR3 consists of 13 residues. Germline V gene data show CDR1 as DFQATT and CDR2 as SNEGSKA (reference sequence).

The table lists this clonotype with many counts. The genes are TRBV28 and TRBJ2-2; D may be TRBD2 (6 bases). V shed 4 bases and J shed 4 bases, with 10 bases lying between them. The CDR3 length is 14 residues. Germline V gene sequence: CDR1 MDHEN, CDR2 SYDVKM. CDR3 DNA sequence: TGTGCCAGCAGTTGGGGCGGGACCACCGGGGAGCTGTTTTTT. Translated, it gives CASSWGGTTGELFF.

The V call is TRBV30, the J call TRBJ2-7; tentatively, D is TRBD2 (6 bases). Germline V lookup: CDR1 GTSNPN, CDR2 SVGIG (reference sequence). CDR3 size: 14 residues. V shed 0 bases and J shed 2 bases, with 11 bases lying between them. The CDR3 spells CAWSVGTFTYEQYF. In DNA form, the CDR3 reads TGTGCCTGGAGTGTAGGGACTTTTACCTACGAGCAGTACTTC.

This clonotype has a count of ten or more. This sequence joins TRBV29-1 and TRBJ2-7; D may be TRBD1 or TRBD2 (6 bases each). Trimming left V 4 bases short and J 7 bases short, with 14 bases between. Germline CDR1 and CDR2: SQVTM and ANQGSEA. The CDR3 totals 12 residues. CDR3 DNA: TGCAGCGTTGCTTACAGGGCGGGGGAGCAGTACTTC. Translated, it gives CSVAYRAGEQYF.

The sample holds many counts of this clonotype. The chain couples TRBV6-1 to TRBJ1-3, with a weak D call TRBD1 (6 bases). The germline V and J ends were trimmed by 6 bases and 0 bases, with 18 bases remaining between them. CDR3 length equals 17 residues. Germline V CDR1 and CDR2: MNHNS, SASEGT. CDR3 protein: CASRTQSTGTSGNTIYF. CDR3 nucleotides: TGTGCCAGCAGAACCCAATCGACAGGTACCTCTGGAAACACCATATATTTT.

In this sample, this clonotype turned up many times. The chain employs TRBV18 and TRBJ1-1, with TRBD1 identical over 8 bases. Germline V lookup: CDR1 KGHSH, CDR2 LQKENI. V lost 5 bases to trimming and J lost 3 bases; unmatched junction nucleotides: 5. This CDR3 comprises 14 residues. In DNA form, the CDR3 reads TGTGCCAGCTCATCGACAGGGGTGGACACTGAAGCTTTCTTT. Its translation is CASSSTGVDTEAFF.

Comments on this clonotype: A much bigger clone sits one base away, suggesting this may be a read error. V gene TRBV3-1 combines with J gene TRBJ1-5; 8 nucleotides match TRBD1. CDR3 length: 17 residues. The J segment lost 3 bases and the V segment lost 2 bases, leaving 9 bases of the junction unmatched. The germline V gene encodes CDR1 LGHDT and CDR2 YNNKEL (reference sequence). For the CDR3, the DNA is TGTGCCAGCAGCCAACGGACAGGGAGCGGGAACAATCAGCCCCAGCATTTT. It yields the protein CASSQRTGSGNNQPQHF. Full variable domain (missing parts from reference TRBV3-1 and TRBJ1-5): DTAVSQTPKYLVTQMGNDKSIKCEQNLGHDTMYWYKQDSKKFLKIMFSYNNKELIINETVPNRFSPKSPDKAHLNLHINSLELGDSAVYFCASSQRTGSGNNQPQHFGDGTRLSIL.

This clonotype was counted many times. The V and J genes are TRBV27 and TRBJ2-7; TRBD1 or TRBD2 may be the D gene (5 bases each). The CDR3 contains 14 residues. Germline CDR1 reads MNHEY; CDR2 reads SMNVEV (reference sequence). The V end lost 5 bases, the J end lost 7 bases, and 18 bases lay between the germline ends. The CDR3 reads CASSTGALSGEQYF. Here the CDR3 DNA reads TGTGCCAGCAGTACCGGGGCCTTGTCCGGAGAGCAGTACTTC.

The chain employs TRBV28 and TRBJ2-1, with 7 nucleotides matching TRBD2. The germline CDR1 and CDR2 sequences are MDHEN and SYDVKM. The J segment lost 6 bases and the V segment lost 8 bases, leaving 7 bases of the junction unmatched. The length of the CDR3 is 13 residues. CDR3 loop: CASCGGHTNEQFF. The CDR3 region has the DNA TGTGCCAGCTGCGGGGGTCATACCAATGAGCAGTTCTTC. Supplemented by reference TRBV28 and TRBJ2-1, the full variable domain reads DVKVTQSSRYLVKRTGEKVFLECVQDMDHENMFWYRQDPGLGLRLIYFSYDVKMKEKGDIPEGYSVSREKKERFSLILESASTNQTSMYLCASCGGHTNEQFFGPGTRLTVL.

This clonotype has just a few counts. The genes are TRBV3-1 and TRBJ2-1; 7 bases fit TRBD2. The ends lost 3 bases at V and 4 bases at J; junction bases unmatched: 12. The CDR3 totals 17 residues. The germline CDR1 and CDR2 sequences are LGHDT and YNNKEL (reference sequence). CDR3 amino acids: CASSHPVGERGYNEQFF. The CDR3 DNA is TGTGCCAGCAGCCACCCGGTGGGCGAGCGGGGTTACAATGAGCAGTTCTTC.

Many counts were recorded for this clonotype. V is TRBV11-2 and J is TRBJ2-5; 7 nucleotides match TRBD2. The trim removed 1 base at V and 2 bases at J, leaving 22 bases unmatched. Looked up from germline, CDR1 is SGHAT and CDR2 is FQNNGV. The CDR3 has 21 residues. Here the CDR3 DNA reads TGTGCCAGCAGCTTAGGCTTGTTTCCGCTAGCGGTTTCCCCGATTCAAGAGACCCAGTACTTC. Amino acids: CASSLGLFPLAVSPIQETQYF.

This clonotype was observed at least ten times. V and J are TRBV12-5 and TRBJ1-1; no reliable D call. This CDR3 is 12 amino acids long. Germline lookup yields CDR1 LGHNT and CDR2 FRNRAP. CDR3 in amino acids: CAPRGNSTEAFF. The CDR3 region has the DNA TGTGCCCCTCGGGGTAATAGCACTGAAGCTTTCTTT.

The rearrangement joins TRBV5-1 to TRBJ2-7, with D maybe TRBD2 (7 bases). Per the germline V gene, CDR1 is SGHRS and CDR2 is YFSETQ. This CDR3 region has 15 residues. V lost 4 bases, J lost 3 bases, and 17 bases lay in between. The CDR3 region has the DNA TGCGCCAGCAGCCTGGGGGGGGCACTCAACTACGAGCAGTACTTC. This translates into CASSLGGALNYEQYF.

This clonotype has a handful of counts. The rearrangement joins TRBV20-1 to TRBJ2-4, with 9 bases matching TRBD1. V dropped 2 bases and J dropped 7; count of bases not matched to a gene: 6. In germline, CDR1 is DFQATT, CDR2 SNEGSKA (reference sequence). The CDR3 extends over 14 amino acids. The CDR3 spells CSARKGTGRNIQYF. Here the CDR3 DNA reads TGCAGTGCTAGAAAAGGGACAGGGAGGAACATTCAGTACTTC.

The chain couples TRBV29-1 to TRBJ2-7; D not resolved. The CDR3 has 12 amino acids. Trimming shortened V by 6 bases and J by 4 bases, and 13 bases separated the two germline ends. CDR1 and CDR2 (germline): SQVTM, ANQGSEA. The CDR3 here is CSVVGISYEQYF. Written as DNA, the CDR3 is TGCAGCGTGGTAGGGATCTCTTACGAGCAGTACTTC.

J is TRBJ2-1 and V is TRBV7-9, with TRBD2 matching 10 bases. The CDR3 runs to 16 residues. Germline V gene data show CDR1 as SEHNR and CDR2 as FQNEAQ (reference sequence). After removal of 1 base from V and 4 bases from J, the junction contained 4 bases not matched to a gene. This chain's CDR3 is CASSLDWTSGYNEQFF. The CDR3 nucleotides read TGTGCCAGCAGCTTAGACTGGACTAGCGGTTACAATGAGCAGTTCTTC.

V gene TRBV5-1 combines with J gene TRBJ2-7; perhaps TRBD1 as D (6 bases). V lost 0 bases and J lost 7, with 26 bases in between. This CDR3 is 18 amino acids long. The germline V gene encodes CDR1 SGHRS and CDR2 YFSETQ. CDR3 DNA sequence: TGCGCCAGCAGCTTGGAAAGGCGGTGGGACAAGGACTCGAGGGAGCAGTACTTC. Its translation is CASSLERRWDKDSREQYF.

This rearrangement joins TRBV20-1 to TRBJ2-5, with unresolved D. Germline CDR1 is DFQATT and CDR2 is SNEGSKA (reference sequence). V lost 4 bases, J lost 4 bases, and 13 bases lay in between. CDR3 length: 13 residues. CDR3 nucleotides: TGCAGTGCTATGGCGGTGTGGACAGAGACCCAGTACTTC. Its protein product is CSAMAVWTETQYF.

In this sample, this clonotype turned up many times. The V and J genes are TRBV12-3 or TRBV12-4 and TRBJ1-1; perhaps TRBD1 as D (6 bases). CDR3 length: 15 residues. The V and J ends lost 7 bases and 1 base respectively, with 16 bases between them. In DNA form, the CDR3 reads TGTGCCAGCACCATAGCAGGGACACCGAACACTGAAGCTTTCTTT. Encoded protein: CASTIAGTPNTEAFF.